This T cell receptor beta chain is drawn from a study of response to subunit inactivated influenza vaccine. Study-wide results and limits: T cells newly recruited by each seasonal influenza vaccination are few, the authors suggested.

The CDR3 has 15 amino acids. The germline V gene encodes CDR1 SGHKS and CDR2 YYEKEE (reference sequence). V lost 2 bases to trimming and J lost 6 bases; unmatched junction nucleotides: 5. Turning to this clonotype: Its antigen is as yet unknown.

MiXCR was run by TCRdb on the RT-PCR reads, yielding one entry per CDR3 protein. In the table there are about 530,000 distinct CDR3 sequences, over 10% of which are singletons. The material sequenced was PBMCs from blood, taken 45 days after vaccination. This chain links TRBV5-5 with TRBJ2-3; 11 bases are shared with TRBD2. The TCR comes from a man aged 50 to 60 who received an inactivated influenza vaccine. As DNA, the CDR3 is TGTGCCAGCAGCTTTAGCGGGGGGGCCTCCGATACGCAGTATTTT. It is translated as CASSFSGGASDTQYF.